This T cell receptor beta chain is from a study of T cell changes during pregnancy in multiple sclerosis. Measured with immunoSEQ multiplex PCR; TCRdb has only the in-frame clones, and not every one. The sample records under 130,000 clones, roughly nine tenths being singletons. Trimming stripped 2 bases from V and 1 base from J, with 11 bases between. Germline CDR1 is KGHSH and CDR2 is LQKENI. CDR3 length: 15 residues. The rearrangement links TRBV18 to TRBJ1-2; D possibly corresponds to TRBD1 (5 bases). The receptor's source is a female donor with multiple sclerosis, enrolled in a pregnancy study. The material sequenced was peripheral blood, taken after pregnancy. CDR3 residues: CASSPKGRDNYGYTF. DNA of the CDR3: TGTGCCAGCTCACCAAAGGGCAGGGATAACTATGGCTACACCTTC.